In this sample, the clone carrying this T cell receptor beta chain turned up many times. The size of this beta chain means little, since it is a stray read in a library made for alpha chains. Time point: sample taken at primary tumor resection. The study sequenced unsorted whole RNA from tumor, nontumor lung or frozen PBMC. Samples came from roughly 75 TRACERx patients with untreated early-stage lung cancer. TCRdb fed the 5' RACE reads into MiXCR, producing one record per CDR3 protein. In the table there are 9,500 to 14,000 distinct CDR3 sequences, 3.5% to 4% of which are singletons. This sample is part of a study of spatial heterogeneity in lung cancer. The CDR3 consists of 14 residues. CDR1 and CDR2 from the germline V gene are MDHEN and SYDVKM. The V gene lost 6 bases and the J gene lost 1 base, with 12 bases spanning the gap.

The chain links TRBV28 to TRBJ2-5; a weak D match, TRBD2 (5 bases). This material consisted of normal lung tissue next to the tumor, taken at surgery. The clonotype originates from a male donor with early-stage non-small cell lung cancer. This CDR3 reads CASSGNLGQETQYF. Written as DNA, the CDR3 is TGTGCCAGCAGCGGGAACTTGGGCCAAGAGACCCAGTACTTC.